A selection of T cell receptor beta chains follows, all from one sample in a study of blood T cell repertoires in COVID-19. Profiling relied on immunoSEQ multiplex PCR, and the TCRdb table lists in-frame clones only, not all of them. The sample carries just over 300,000 clones, almost 90% recorded once. The sequencing sample was made of PBMCs or T cells enriched from blood (not recorded which). All receptors come from a woman aged 18-29 years with acute COVID-19. CDR3s include the opening cysteine and the closing phenylalanine or tryptophan. Each record gives: V gene, clone size, J gene, D gene, CDR3 protein, CDR3 DNA. The D gene is left open where the match is weak. Clone size is given for some rows only: seen once, a few or many times, or a class if the clone is expanded.

>TRBV5-4|-|TRBJ2-1|TRBD2
CASSFDSGRAYNEQFF
TGTGCCAGCAGTTTCGATAGCGGGAGGGCCTACAATGAGCAGTTCTTC
>TRBV30|-|TRBJ1-4|TRBD1
CAWGQGALGEKLFF
TGTGCCTGGGGCCAGGGGGCGCTGGGGGAAAAACTGTTTTTT
>TRBV6-5|-|TRBJ1-1|TRBD1
CASTHRGQGEAFF
TGTGCCAGCACCCACAGGGGGCAAGGTGAAGCTTTCTTT
>TRBV9|once|TRBJ2-1|TRBD1
CASSVAGTGAYNEQFF
TGTGCCAGCAGCGTAGCCGGGACAGGTGCCTACAATGAGCAGTTCTTC
>TRBV28|-|TRBJ2-2|TRBD2
CASSTAWSGSRTGELFF
TGTGCCAGCAGTACTGCATGGAGCGGGAGTAGGACCGGGGAGCTGTTTTTT
>TRBV19|-|TRBJ2-7|-
CASRLSDGAVGGQYF
TGTGCCAGTAGACTCTCAGACGGAGCGGTCGGGGGGCAGTACTTC
>TRBV27|-|TRBJ1-4|-
CASHATTGATNEKLFF
TGTGCCAGTCATGCCACAACAGGAGCAACTAATGAAAAACTGTTTTTT
>TRBV28|-|TRBJ1-5|TRBD1
CASSLAGGSNQPQHF
TGTGCCAGCAGTTTAGCAGGGGGAAGCAATCAGCCCCAGCATTTT
>TRBV28|-|TRBJ2-7|-
CASSLASGRFNEQYF
TGTGCCAGCAGTTTAGCCTCAGGGAGGTTCAACGAGCAGTACTTC
>TRBV30|-|TRBJ1-2|TRBD1
CAQEPTGLYGYTF
TGTGCACAAGAGCCGACAGGGCTCTATGGCTACACCTTC
>TRBV3-1/TRBV3-2|-|TRBJ1-2|-
CASSQIRSYGYTF
TGTGCCAGCAGCCAAATCAGGTCCTATGGCTACACCTTC
>TRBV5-5|-|TRBJ1-1|-
CASSLAPDRMNTEAFF
TGTGCCAGCAGCTTGGCTCCGGACAGAATGAACACTGAAGCTTTCTTT
>TRBV6-5|-|TRBJ2-5|-
CASSYSGRGSRTQYF
TGTGCCAGCAGTTACTCAGGCAGGGGCTCCCGGACCCAGTACTTC
>TRBV7-2|-|TRBJ2-2|TRBD2
CASSFGRGRNTGELFF
TGTGCCAGCAGCTTTGGCCGCGGGAGGAACACCGGGGAGCTGTTTTTT
>TRBV25-1|-|TRBJ2-6|TRBD1
CASSSRDRVFSGANVLTF
TGTGCCAGCAGTTCGCGGGACAGGGTATTCTCTGGGGCCAACGTCCTGACTTTC
>TRBV20-1|-|TRBJ2-1|-
CSASRSGFSSYNEQFF
TGCAGTGCTAGTCGATCTGGTTTTAGCTCCTACAATGAGCAGTTCTTC
>TRBV30|-|TRBJ2-1|-
CACKMRRITSVEQFF
TGTGCCTGCAAGATGAGGAGGATTACATCCGTTGAGCAGTTCTTC
>TRBV7-9|-|TRBJ1-1|TRBD1
CASSVDRGTEAFF
TGTGCCAGCAGCGTGGACAGGGGCACTGAAGCTTTCTTT
>TRBV28|-|TRBJ1-1|TRBD1
CASSRTGMMNTEAFF
TGTGCCAGCAGTCGGACAGGGATGATGAACACTGAAGCTTTCTTT
>TRBV29-1|-|TRBJ1-1|-
CSAHPRVNTEAFF
TGCAGCGCTCACCCCAGGGTGAACACTGAAGCTTTCTTT
>TRBV9|-|TRBJ2-1|-
CASSVAREGGEQFF
TGTGCCAGCAGCGTAGCTAGGGAAGGGGGAGAGCAGTTCTTC
>TRBV28|-|TRBJ1-6|TRBD1
CASSRDRVPSPLHF
TGTGCCAGCAGTCGGGACAGAGTACCTTCACCCCTCCACTTT
>TRBV4-2|-|TRBJ2-1|-
CASSQDLGDYNEQFF
TGTGCCAGCAGCCAAGATCTCGGGGACTACAATGAGCAGTTCTTC
>TRBV6-6|-|TRBJ2-3|-
CASSPGGGVTSTDTQYF
TGTGCCAGCAGTCCGGGTGGCGGGGTAACTAGCACAGATACGCAGTATTTT
>TRBV30|-|TRBJ1-5|-
CAWAGVSDQPQHF
TGTGCCTGGGCAGGGGTTTCTGATCAGCCCCAGCATTTT
>TRBV7-3|-|TRBJ1-3|-
CASSPPNGNTIYF
TGTGCCAGCAGCCCCCCTAATGGAAACACCATATATTTT
>TRBV28|-|TRBJ2-1|TRBD2
CASSRTSGALYNEQFF
TGTGCCAGCAGTCGGACTAGCGGGGCCCTATACAATGAGCAGTTCTTC